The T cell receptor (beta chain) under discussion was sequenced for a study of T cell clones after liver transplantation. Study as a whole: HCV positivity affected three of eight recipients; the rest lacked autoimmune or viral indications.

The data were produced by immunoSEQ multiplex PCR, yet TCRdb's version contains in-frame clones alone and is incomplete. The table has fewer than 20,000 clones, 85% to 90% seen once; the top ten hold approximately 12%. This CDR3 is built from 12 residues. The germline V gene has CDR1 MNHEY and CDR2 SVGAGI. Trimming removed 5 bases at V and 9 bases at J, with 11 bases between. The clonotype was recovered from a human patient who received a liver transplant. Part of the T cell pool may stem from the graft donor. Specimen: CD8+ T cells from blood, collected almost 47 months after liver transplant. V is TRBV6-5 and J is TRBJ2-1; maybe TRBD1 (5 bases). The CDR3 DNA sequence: TGTGCCAGCAGTCCCTCTGGGGCTGAGCAGTTCTTC. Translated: CASSPSGAEQFF.